The TCR beta chain described here comes from a study of PD-L1 blockade in urothelial cancer. Study overall: From 2014, patients received atezolizumab, given as 1,200 mg intravenously every 3 weeks. About nine tenths of the roughly 30 patients comprised males who had bladder-origin urothelial cancer.

This clone was observed a handful of times. Time point defined: pretreatment peripheral blood. Germline CDR1 SGDLS, CDR2 YYNGEE. After removal of 4 bases from V and 3 bases from J, the junction contained 12 bases not matched to a gene. CDR3 size: 18 residues. Method: immunoSEQ multiplex PCR; TCRdb's copy keeps in-frame clones and lacks some. The sample consists of 40,000 or so clones, 80% to 95% of them appearing once. The receptor comes from a woman aged 60 to 75 with urothelial cancer. Here the sequenced sample was PBMCs, taken around atezolizumab (anti-PD-L1) treatment. The chain joins TRBV9 to TRBJ2-4; the match to TRBD2 covers 11 bases. CDR3: CASSRIAGGSSVKNIQYF. The CDR3 nucleotides read TGTGCCAGCAGCCGGATAGCGGGAGGGTCGTCGGTCAAAAACATTCAGTACTTC.